What follows describes a single T cell receptor beta chain. Extraction and reverse transcription of RNA yielded cDNA as the sequencing template. TCRdb's table, derived via immunoSEQ multiplex PCR, lists solely in-frame clones and lacks some. This table has just over 20,000 clones, roughly two thirds appearing once. The CD4+ cells of five biomarker-study patients went through sorting. This sorting yielded CD25+CD127- cells. Obtained from alopecia areata patients were lesional scalp punch biopsies along with peripheral blood. The CDR3 length is 15 residues. Germline V gene sequence: CDR1 MNHNS, CDR2 SASEGT. Between the trimmed V and J ends, which lost 3 bases and 7 bases, there was a span of 16 bases. The sample belongs to a study of CD8+ T cells in alopecia areata.

V usage is TRBV6-1 and J usage is TRBJ1-5; a possible D gene is TRBD1 (6 bases). Source material: CD4+ Tregs sorted from blood. This sequence originates from a human donor with alopecia areata. CDR3 in DNA: TGTGCCAGCAGTGAGACGACAGGCGCGGACCAGCCCCAGCATTTT. This translates into CASSETTGADQPQHF.